The present T cell receptor beta chain was sequenced within a study of beta chain features in type 1 diabetes. This clone was observed a handful of times. The antigen is not known. All sorted populations exceeded 98% purity. General observations from the study: Still unanswered here is whether HLA type influences TCRB rearrangement. All four CD4+ subsets from Type 1 diabetes patients carried moderately but significantly shorter TCRB CDR3s.

Reverse transcription of all isolated RNA meant that expressed TCRB transcripts were sequenced. Generated by immunoSEQ multiplex PCR, the TCRdb table keeps only in-frame clones and is missing some. This table has a few hundred thousand clones, 15% to 20% appearing once. Germline V gene lookup returns CDR1 ENHRY and CDR2 SYGVKD. The CDR3 has 14 residues. Trimming left V 8 bases short and J 5 bases short, with 16 bases between. The chain recombines TRBV10-3 with TRBJ2-1, with D possibly being TRBD1 or TRBD2 (5 bases each). The specimen sequenced was naive CD4+ T cells from blood. This TCR derives from a man in his thirties or forties with type 1 diabetes. CDR3 amino acids: CAIRDGKTHNEQFF. CDR3 coding DNA: TGTGCCATCCGGGACGGGAAAACACACAATGAGCAGTTCTTC.